This T cell receptor beta chain was documented in a study of cytomegalovirus exposure and HLA in healthy donors. General study results and limits: Sequencing had likely introduced a cluster of highly shared sequence variants as an artifact. Indistinguishability led to the exclusion of some V segments, TRBV6-2 and TRBV6-3 included.

The CDR3 extends over 17 amino acids. Germline-derived CDR1 and CDR2 are SGDLS and YYNGEE. Trimming left V 1 base short and J 6 bases short, with 20 bases between. As concerns this clone: Its target is not known.

PCR primers comprised 60 Vbeta and 13 Jbeta primers. Sequencing used immunoSEQ multiplex PCR; TCRdb keeps in-frame clones, though not all of them. The data show roughly 120,000 clones, over 8% seen once. This receptor was taken from a man aged 30 to 39 in good health and CMV-seronegative. Input material: PBMCs. The V gene is TRBV9, the J gene TRBJ1-5; D is unresolved. This CDR3 is CASSVSPPGSVGQPQHF. The CDR3 DNA reads as TGTGCCAGCAGCGTATCCCCACCCGGCAGCGTCGGTCAGCCCCAGCATTTT.